These 19 T cell receptor beta chains share one sample of origin, sequenced in a study of Graves' ophthalmopathy and Graves' hyperthyroidism. TCR beta CDR3 regions were amplified from RNA transcripts. In the first round, RT-PCR was carried out with HTBI primers, and a multiplex PCR formed the second round. One entry per CDR3 protein, called by TCRdb with MiXCR from the multiplex PCR reads. The repertoire includes around 1,000,000 distinct CDR3 sequences, around a third of them detected once, and 11% sits in the top ten. The sequencing input was peripheral blood or thyroid tissue (not recorded which). The receptors were gathered from an adult man with Graves' hyperthyroidism.

A note on this clonotype: A much larger clone sits a single nucleotide away, making a read error possible. CDR3 sequence reads: CSAGMTSGHYGQYF. CDR3 DNA: TGCAGTGCTGGTATGACTAGCGGACACTACGGGCAGTACTTC. This rearrangement joins TRBV20-1 to TRBJ2-7, with TRBD2 matching 9 bases. CDR1 DFQATT and CDR2 SNEGSKA come from the germline V gene (reference sequence). The CDR3 runs to 14 residues.

This clonotype appeared a few times. The chain combines TRBV2 with TRBJ2-7; TRBD1 might be the D (5 bases). V gave up 5 bases and J gave up 0 bases, with 14 bases separating them. The CDR3 spans 15 residues. Germline V lookup: CDR1 SNHLY, CDR2 FYNNEI. The CDR3 loop reads CASSLLGVSSYEQYF. The CDR3 DNA is TGTGCCAGCAGTTTATTAGGGGTGAGCTCCTACGAGCAGTACTTC.

The rearrangement uses TRBV7-9 and TRBJ1-2; tentatively, D is TRBD1 (5 bases). The CDR3 is 13 residues long. Per the germline V gene, CDR1 is SEHNR and CDR2 is FQNEAQ (reference sequence). V was shortened by 5 bases and J by 4 bases, with 11 bases between the two germline ends. CDR3 sequence (DNA): TGTGCCAGCAGCCGGACGACAGCCTATGGCTACACCTTC. Its translation: CASSRTTAYGYTF.

The V gene is TRBV10-3, the J gene TRBJ1-1; TRBD1 might be the D (6 bases). The V gene lost 10 bases and the J gene lost 2 bases, with 23 bases spanning the gap. The CDR3 contains 16 residues. Looked up from germline, CDR1 is ENHRY and CDR2 is SYGVKD. CDR3 sequence (DNA): TGTGCCAGCAGGCCACTTAACAGGGAGTTTAACACTGAAGCTTTCTTT. Amino acid sequence: CASRPLNREFNTEAFF.

This clonotype was seen more than once but under ten times. J is TRBJ2-5 and V is TRBV10-3; perhaps TRBD2 as D (6 bases). The CDR3 length is 13 residues. In germline, CDR1 is ENHRY, CDR2 SYGVKD. Trimming pared 6 bases from V and 5 bases from J, leaving 13 bases between. CDR3 DNA: TGTGCCATCAGGGGGACTCTCGGGGAGACCCAGTACTTC. Translated: CAIRGTLGETQYF.

The rearrangement uses TRBV20-1 and TRBJ2-7; 9 nucleotides align to TRBD2. This CDR3 has 15 residues. V lost 6 bases, J lost 3 bases, and 12 bases stayed unmatched. Germline V gene sequence: CDR1 DFQATT, CDR2 SNEGSKA (reference sequence). The DNA of the CDR3 is TGCAGTGCGCAACCTCTAGCGGGGATATACTACGAGCAGTACTTC. Its protein product is CSAQPLAGIYYEQYF.

Ten or more counts support this clonotype. J is TRBJ1-2 and V is TRBV7-6; no clear D. The germline V gene encodes CDR1 SGHVS and CDR2 FNYEAQ. With 8 bases removed from V and 5 bases from J, the gap between germline ends came to 24 bases. The CDR3 length is 16 residues. Here the CDR3 reads CASAKAGLVGHYGYTF. The CDR3 nucleotides read TGTGCCAGCGCCAAGGCAGGTCTAGTCGGCCATTATGGCTACACCTTC.

This clonotype was recorded a few times. The chain joins TRBV7-8 to TRBJ1-6; D call uncertain. Per the germline V gene, CDR1 is SGHVS and CDR2 is FQNEAQ. Trimming removed 2 bases from V and 10 bases from J, with 9 bases in between. CDR3 size: 13 residues. CDR3 sequence (DNA): TGTGCCAGCAGCTTACCAGGCTCATCACCCCTCCACTTT. This gives the protein CASSLPGSSPLHF.

In regard to this clonotype: A much larger clone lies a single base off, so this may be a read error. The CDR3 region has the DNA TGTGCCAGCAGCCACAGCGAAGCCTACGAGCAGTACTTC. It codes for CASSHSEAYEQYF. This chain links TRBV2 with TRBJ2-7; D not certain. The CDR3 totals 13 residues. The V gene's germline CDR1 is SNHLY and CDR2 FYNNEI. Trimming cost V 6 bases and J 2 bases, with 11 bases left between them.

The chain combines TRBV7-2 with TRBJ1-3; D unresolved. The length of the CDR3 is 16 residues. In germline, CDR1 is SGHTA, CDR2 FQGNSA. Trimming took off 2 bases at V and 8 bases at J, with 19 bases between the two ends. CDR3 amino acids: CASSLFRTTTEDTIYF. The CDR3 bases are TGTGCCAGCAGCTTATTTAGAACGACAACCGAAGACACCATATATTTT.

This clonotype has a count of ten or more. The chain employs TRBV4-2 and TRBJ2-5; the D gene could be TRBD1 or TRBD2 (6 bases each). The V end was cut by 4 bases, the J end by 5 bases, with 17 bases between. Germline assignment: CDR1 LGHNA and CDR2 YNFKEQ. This CDR3 spans 15 amino acids. CDR3 in amino acids: CASSPLATQGETQYF. For the CDR3, the DNA is TGTGCCAGCAGCCCCCTAGCGACCCAGGGGGAGACCCAGTACTTC.

The sample holds a few counts of this clonotype. This chain joins TRBV6-5 and TRBJ1-1, with D possibly matching TRBD1 (6 bases). The germline gives CDR1 MNHEY, CDR2 SVGAGI. V was trimmed by 10 bases and J by 4 bases, leaving 16 bases between them. The CDR3 sequence is 13 residues long. The CDR3 DNA follows: TGTGCCACCCGACGGGGAGGGGGCACTGAAGCTTTCTTT. This gives the protein CATRRGGGTEAFF.

This clonotype was seen repeatedly, ten times or more. This chain joins TRBV20-1 and TRBJ1-2; D not resolved. Germline V gene data show CDR1 as DFQATT and CDR2 as SNEGSKA (reference sequence). Deletions cut 1 base from V and 2 bases from J, with 8 bases between. The CDR3 has 13 amino acids. CDR3 protein: CSARVLGNYGYTF. CDR3 sequence (DNA): TGCAGTGCTAGAGTGCTAGGGAACTATGGCTACACCTTC.

This clonotype appeared a few times. V gene TRBV20-1 combines with J gene TRBJ1-5; D not certain. The germline V gene encodes CDR1 DFQATT and CDR2 SNEGSKA (reference sequence). V was pared by 3 bases and J by 7 bases, with 10 bases between. This CDR3 spans 12 amino acids. CDR3 protein: CSASSSSQPQHF. The CDR3 DNA reads as TGCAGTGCTAGTTCCAGTAGCCAGCCCCAGCATTTT.

The J gene is TRBJ2-7, the V gene TRBV6-2 or TRBV6-3; perhaps D is TRBD1 or TRBD2 (5 bases each). CDR1 is MNHEY, CDR2 SVGEGT, per germline. The CDR3 extends over 15 amino acids. Deletions cut 8 bases from V and 6 bases from J, with 23 bases between. This CDR3 is CASGRSGTLPSEQYF. In nucleotides, the CDR3 is TGTGCCAGCGGACGATCCGGGACCCTCCCGAGCGAGCAGTACTTC.

In its sample, this clonotype was seen many times. This chain joins TRBV10-3 and TRBJ2-7; the match to TRBD1 covers 7 bases. The CDR3 has 16 amino acids. Germline CDR1 is ENHRY and CDR2 is SYGVKD. J gave up 2 bases and V 3 bases, and 10 bases lay outside the gene matches. The CDR3 loop is CAISDWARQGTYEQYF. The CDR3 nucleotides are TGTGCCATCAGTGATTGGGCGAGACAGGGTACCTACGAGCAGTACTTC.

The chain recombines TRBV7-9 with TRBJ1-5; D gene ambiguous. This CDR3 has 16 residues. The V gene's germline CDR1 is SEHNR and CDR2 FQNEAQ (reference sequence). The ends were cut back, 5 bases at V and 2 bases at J, with 16 bases in the middle. The CDR3 DNA is TGTGCCAGCAGCCCCCAAGATCCTGGGGGCAATCAGCCCCAGCATTTT. Encoded protein: CASSPQDPGGNQPQHF.

At least ten counts were recorded for this clonotype. The genes are TRBV20-1 and TRBJ1-5; 12 nucleotides line up with TRBD1. This CDR3 contains 16 residues. The V and J ends lost 3 bases and 6 bases, in that order; junction bases with no gene match: 9. Germline CDR1 and CDR2: DFQATT and SNEGSKA (reference sequence). CDR3 coding DNA: TGCAGTGCTAGCTGGATGGGGACAGGGGGCCCTCAGCCCCAGCATTTT. It yields the protein CSASWMGTGGPQPQHF.

V and J are TRBV5-1 and TRBJ1-2; the match to TRBD1 covers 9 bases. The germline gives CDR1 SGHRS, CDR2 YFSETQ. Trimming cost V 4 bases and J 5 bases; bases outside gene matches: 6. The CDR3 is 14 residues long. The CDR3 DNA sequence: TGCGCCAGCAGCGCTACCGGGACAGGGTATGGCTACACCTTC. Translated: CASSATGTGYGYTF.